This T cell receptor (beta chain) stems from a study of shared clonotypes between healthy human individuals (dated by TCRdb to the early 2020s). The study in broad terms: The cohort included a few men and two women between 18 and 49 years of age. For each donor, three plates each were used for CD4 naive and CD4 memory, two plates were used for CD8 naive, and one plate was used for CD8 memory. To estimate repertoire size and how much clonotypes are shared between individuals, the study performed deep sequencing of blood TCR repertoires from roughly five healthy adults. Between about 0.8 and 9 billion PBMCs per donor were obtained by leukapheresis. Libraries were prepared and TCR repertoires were sequenced by different laboratories using diverse techniques, in order to increase sequencing depth and limit assay-specific biases.

From a lookup of the germline V gene, CDR1 and CDR2 are SGHRS and YFSETQ. V is clipped by 4 bases and J by 4 bases, and the sequence between their germline boundaries is 18 bases long. The CDR3 numbers 17 residues from cysteine through phenylalanine. Here the CDR3 DNA is all that survives: 51 bases in frame from base 1. TCR CDR3 regions were amplified from genomic DNA by multiplex PCR using the deep immunoSEQ assay. Genomic DNA extracted from each cell subset was distributed evenly over all wells of several immunoSEQ 96-well plates, and each plate served as one replicate. For sorted subsets, 150 to 250 ng of genomic DNA, equivalent to 25,000 to 35,000 T cell genomes, went into each replicate PCR. The purified libraries were quantified using a Qubit 3.0 fluorometer, sized with a Bioanalyzer 2100, and then quantified again using the KAPA Library Quantification kit. Each immunoSEQ 96-well plate was sequenced on its own single-read 150-cycle Illumina NextSeq 550 flow cell. The original methods were these. Because the immunoSEQ output held only junctional sequences and lacked quality scores, the filtering could not match the filtering applied to full-length reads. To assign V/J genes and CDR3, sequences were annotated against IMGT germline references using PyIR, a Python wrapper for IgBLAST v1.9. Any read was removed if the V/J assignment was weak (E-value above 1e-6), the CDR3 was missing, or the read contained stop codons, out-of-frame junctions, or ambiguous translated residues. A V3J clonotype was defined by an identical inferred V gene, J gene, and CDR3 amino acid sequence. To compute the percentage overlap between repertoires, the number of shared unique clonotypes was divided by the size of the smaller repertoire. Richness of each repertoire was evaluated using RTK rarefaction, the Chao1 estimator, and Recon v2.1 estimates of unobserved clonotypes. Generation probabilities were computed with OLGA for all TCRbeta clonotypes obtained by the gDNA method from a handful of donors. Held by TCRdb, this immuneACCESS table contains in-frame sequences only and omits some clones. Under half of the omission traces to an unresolved V gene where checked; the cause of the rest is unknown. V and J calls and clone size are as listed in that table; D and trimming were resolved from the DNA. The sample records 2 million to 2.5 million clones, 90% to 96% of which are singletons. Of the sample, around 0.13% falls within the top ten clones.

Donors were healthy HIV-negative adults with no recently reported acute infections or vaccinations. All donors were Caucasian adults living in Nashville, Tennessee, USA. CD4+ T cells were enriched by magnetic negative selection; naive cells were then positively selected on CD45RA, and the negative fraction formed the memory subset. After blood collection by leukapheresis, PBMCs were isolated using Ficoll-Histopaque density gradient centrifugation and then cryopreserved in the vapor phase of liquid nitrogen. Purity and quantity of every magnetically sorted T cell population were checked by analytical flow cytometry. Genomic DNA was isolated from each sorted fraction and quantified by UV absorbance on a Nanodrop 2000c. As concerns this clone: It lacks a known antigen. Base qualities are missing; no much larger clone stands one base away.

What the work shows at the level of the full study, not this receptor alone: Estimated clonotype richness was generally larger for naive than for memory subsets. Clonotypes shared by all four sorted-subset donors showed higher generation probabilities than non-shared clonotypes. Rarefaction of sorted-subset datasets indicated incomplete sequencing despite the large sequencing depth. Only blood was sampled, and tissue TCR repertoires likely differ from those in blood. Because the study included a small number of donors, the genetic and exposure-history diversity represented was limited. Sharing across several donors was observed for around 5% of naive CD4, over 3% of naive CD8, 2% to 2.5% of memory CD4, and roughly 0.4% of memory CD8 clonotypes. Based on pairwise subsampling, the degree of clonotype sharing among donors was expected to be affected by sequencing depth.

The chain employs TRBV5-1 and TRBJ1-6, and possibly TRBD1, on 6 matching bases. The sample consisted of naive CD4+ T cells sorted from blood. The sample's cell subset or site, from its label and the paper: CD45RA+ positively selected. This TCR came from a man aged 18 to 30 in good health. The DNA is as follows: TGCGCCAGCAGCACGGACGGCAGGGGCGAATATAATTCACCCCTCCACTTT. Translation gives CASSTDGRGEYNSPLHF. This CDR3, with the reference TRBV5-1 and TRBJ1-6 proteins standing in past its ends, gives the full variable domain KAGVTQTPRYLIKTRGQQVTLSCSPISGHRSVSWYQQTPGQGLQFLFEYFSETQRNKGNFPGRFSGRQFSNSRSEMNVSTLELGDSALYLCASSTDGRGEYNSPLHFGNGTRLTVT.